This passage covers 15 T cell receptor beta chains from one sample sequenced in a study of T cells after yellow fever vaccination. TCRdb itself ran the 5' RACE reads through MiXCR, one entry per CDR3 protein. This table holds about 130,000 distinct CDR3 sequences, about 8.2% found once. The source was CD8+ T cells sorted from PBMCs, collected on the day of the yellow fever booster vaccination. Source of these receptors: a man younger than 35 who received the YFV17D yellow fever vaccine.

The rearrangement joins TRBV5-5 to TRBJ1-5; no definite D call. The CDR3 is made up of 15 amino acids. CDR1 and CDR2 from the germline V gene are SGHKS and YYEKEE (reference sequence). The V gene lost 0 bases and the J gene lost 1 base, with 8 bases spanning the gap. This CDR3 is CASSLERTSNQPQHF. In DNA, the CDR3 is TGTGCCAGCAGCTTGGAACGGACCAGCAATCAGCCCCAGCATTTT.

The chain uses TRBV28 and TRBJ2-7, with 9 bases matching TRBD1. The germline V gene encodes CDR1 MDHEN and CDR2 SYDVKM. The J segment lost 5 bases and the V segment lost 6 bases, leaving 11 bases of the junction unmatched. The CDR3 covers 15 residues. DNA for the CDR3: TGTGCCAGCAGCCGACCGACAGGGGGATTGCACGAGCAGTACTTC. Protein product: CASSRPTGGLHEQYF.

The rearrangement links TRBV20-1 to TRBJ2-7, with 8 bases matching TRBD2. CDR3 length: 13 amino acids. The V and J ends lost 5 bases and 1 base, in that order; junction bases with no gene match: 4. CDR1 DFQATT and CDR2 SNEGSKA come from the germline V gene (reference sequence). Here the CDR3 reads CSARGTRSYEQYV. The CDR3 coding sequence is TGCAGTGCTCGCGGGACTAGATCCTACGAGCAGTACGTC.

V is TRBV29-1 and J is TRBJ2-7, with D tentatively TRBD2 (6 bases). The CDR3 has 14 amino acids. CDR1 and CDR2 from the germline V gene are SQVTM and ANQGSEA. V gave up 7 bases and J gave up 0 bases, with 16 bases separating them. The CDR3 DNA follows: TGCAGCGGCACCCCCGGGGGTAACTCCTACGAGCAGTACTTC. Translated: CSGTPGGNSYEQYF.

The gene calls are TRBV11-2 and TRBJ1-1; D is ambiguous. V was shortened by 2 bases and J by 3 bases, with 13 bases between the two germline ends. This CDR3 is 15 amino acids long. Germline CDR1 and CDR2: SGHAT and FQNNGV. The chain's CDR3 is CASSLSVRMDTEAFF. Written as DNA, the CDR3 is TGTGCCAGCAGCTTATCGGTCAGGATGGACACTGAAGCTTTCTTT.

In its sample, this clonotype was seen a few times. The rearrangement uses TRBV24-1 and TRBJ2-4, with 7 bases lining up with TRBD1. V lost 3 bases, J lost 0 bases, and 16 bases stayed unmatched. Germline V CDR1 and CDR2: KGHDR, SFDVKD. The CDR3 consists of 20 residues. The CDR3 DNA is TGTGCCACCAGTGATCCCGTACCGGGACAGATTTCATTAGCCAAAAACATTCAGTACTTC. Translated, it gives CATSDPVPGQISLAKNIQYF.

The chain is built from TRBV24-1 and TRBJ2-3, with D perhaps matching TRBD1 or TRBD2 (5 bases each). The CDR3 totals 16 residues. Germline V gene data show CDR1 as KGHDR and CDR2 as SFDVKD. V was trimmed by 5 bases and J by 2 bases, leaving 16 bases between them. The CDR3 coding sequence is TGTGCCACCAGTGGAGGTCGGGGACCGACCACAGATACGCAGTATTTT. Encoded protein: CATSGGRGPTTDTQYF.

The CDR3 loop reads CASSLTGGNGYTF. The CDR3 region has the DNA TGTGCCAGCAGCTTAACAGGGGGCAATGGCTACACCTTC. This chain uses TRBV7-6 with TRBJ1-2; 9 bases fit TRBD1. The trim removed 2 bases at V and 6 bases at J, leaving 1 base unmatched. The CDR3 is 13 amino acids. Germline-derived CDR1 and CDR2 are SGHVS and FNYEAQ.

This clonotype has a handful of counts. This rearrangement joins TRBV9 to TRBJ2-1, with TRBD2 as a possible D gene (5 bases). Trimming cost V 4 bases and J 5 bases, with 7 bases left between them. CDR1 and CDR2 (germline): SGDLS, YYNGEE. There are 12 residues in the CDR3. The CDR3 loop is CASSLRDNEQFF. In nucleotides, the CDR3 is TGTGCCAGCAGCCTGAGGGACAATGAGCAGTTCTTC.

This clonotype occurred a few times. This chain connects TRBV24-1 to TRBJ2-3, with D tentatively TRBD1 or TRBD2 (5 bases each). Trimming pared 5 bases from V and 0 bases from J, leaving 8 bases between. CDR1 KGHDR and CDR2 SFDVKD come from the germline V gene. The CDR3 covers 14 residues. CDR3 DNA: TGTGCCACCAGTGGGTGGGACAGCACAGATACGCAGTATTTT. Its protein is CATSGWDSTDTQYF.

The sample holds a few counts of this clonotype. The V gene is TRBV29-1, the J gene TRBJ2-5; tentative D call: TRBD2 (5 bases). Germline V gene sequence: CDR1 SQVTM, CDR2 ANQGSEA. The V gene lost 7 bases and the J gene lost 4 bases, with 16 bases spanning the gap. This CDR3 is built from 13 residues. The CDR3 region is CSAPGEGRETQYF. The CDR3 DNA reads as TGCAGCGCCCCCGGGGAAGGGAGAGAGACCCAGTACTTC.

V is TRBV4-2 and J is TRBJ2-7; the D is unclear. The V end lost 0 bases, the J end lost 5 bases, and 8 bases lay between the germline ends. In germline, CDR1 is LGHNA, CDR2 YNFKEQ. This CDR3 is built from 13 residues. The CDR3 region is CASSQEAGDEQYF. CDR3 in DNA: TGTGCCAGCAGCCAAGAGGCCGGCGACGAGCAGTACTTC.

CDR3 DNA: TGTGCCAGCAGCTTTCTGGACTCTAGCACAGATACGCAGTATTTT. Translating gives CASSFLDSSTDTQYF. The rearrangement uses TRBV7-3 and TRBJ2-3; the D gene is possibly TRBD2 (5 bases). The CDR3 is 15 residues long. CDR1 SGHTA and CDR2 FQGTGA come from the germline V gene. Trimming shortened V by 3 bases and J by 0 bases, and 10 bases separated the two germline ends.

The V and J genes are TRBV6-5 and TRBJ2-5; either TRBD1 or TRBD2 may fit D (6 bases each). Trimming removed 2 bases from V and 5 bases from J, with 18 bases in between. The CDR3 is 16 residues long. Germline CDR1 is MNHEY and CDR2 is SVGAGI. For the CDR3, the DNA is TGTGCCAGCAGTTACGGATTACCGGGGGCTGGGGAGACCCAGTACTTC. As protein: CASSYGLPGAGETQYF.

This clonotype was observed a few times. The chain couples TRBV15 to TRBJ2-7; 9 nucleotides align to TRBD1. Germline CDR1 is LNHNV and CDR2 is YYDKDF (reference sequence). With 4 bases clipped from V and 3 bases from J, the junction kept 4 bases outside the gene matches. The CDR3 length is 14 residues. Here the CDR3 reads CATSIPGQGYEQYF. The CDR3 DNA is TGTGCCACCAGCATTCCGGGACAGGGCTACGAGCAGTACTTC. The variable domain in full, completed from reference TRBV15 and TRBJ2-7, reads DAMVIQNPRYQVTQFGKPVTLSCSQTLNHNVMYWYQQKSSQAPKLLFHYYDKDFNNEADTPDNFQSRRPNTSFCFLDIRSPGLGDTAMYLCATSIPGQGYEQYFGPGTRLTVT.